This TCR beta chain was profiled in a study of shared clonotypes between healthy human individuals. Study in general: Per donor, three plates held CD4 naive cells, three held CD4 memory, two held CD8 naive and one held CD8 memory. Study results and caveats: Approximately 5.4% of naive CD4 clonotypes were common to several donors. Naive subsets generally had larger estimated richness than memory subsets.

A split of CD4+ cells into CD45RA+ naive and CD45RA-negative memory subsets was performed. Trimming took off 1 base at V and 3 bases at J, with 9 bases between the two ends. The length of the CDR3 is 13 residues. The germline V gene encodes CDR1 GTSNPN and CDR2 SVGIG (reference sequence). With respect to this clone: Its specificity is not known. The same CDR3 can be traced to other DNA sequences in this sample.

Generated by immunoSEQ multiplex PCR, the TCRdb table keeps only in-frame clones and is missing some. The table records millions of clones, over 85% of them present only once. The receptor comes from a man between 18 and 35 years old in good health. This sequence joins TRBV30 and TRBJ1-1, with D perhaps TRBD1 (5 bases). The sample consisted of naive CD4+ T cells sorted from blood. Described subset: CD45RA+ positively selected. The CDR3 sequence is CAWSDRSDTEAFF. The DNA for the CDR3 is TGTGCCTGGAGTGACAGGTCGGACACTGAAGCTTTCTTT. The full variable domain, completed using reference TRBV30 and TRBJ1-1, is SQTIHQWPATLVQPVGSPLSLECTVEGTSNPNLYWYRQAAGRGLQLLFYSVGIGQISSEVPQNLSASRPQDRQFILSSKKLLLSDSGFYLCAWSDRSDTEAFFGQGTRLTVV.